This TCR beta chain was found in a study of cytomegalovirus exposure and HLA in healthy donors. General observations from the study: The study recorded 150 to 200 TCR beta chains that were cytomegalovirus-associated. A few CMV-associated chains were confirmed in vitro to be specific for CMV antigens. Despite most TCR sequences being rare, some public TCRs occurred in many donors.

Looked up from germline, CDR1 is MNHEY and CDR2 is SVGAGI. V was shortened by 5 bases and J by 1 base, with 12 bases between the two germline ends. The CDR3 sequence is 14 residues long. Concerning this clone itself: Its target is unknown.

The PCR was carried out with 60 Vbeta primers and 13 Jbeta primers. The table came from immunoSEQ multiplex PCR; TCRdb's copy has only in-frame clones and leaves some out. The sample has under 200,000 clones; 78% are singletons. The sequence came from a woman aged 40 to 49 in good health and CMV-seronegative. The sequencing sample was made of PBMCs. J is TRBJ2-7 and V is TRBV6-5; the D gene is possibly TRBD2 (6 bases). For the CDR3, the DNA is TGTGCCAGCAGTGGCACCGGGAGATCCTACGAGCAGTACTTC. As protein: CASSGTGRSYEQYF.